This T cell receptor beta chain was sequenced for a study of shared clonotypes between healthy human individuals. Turning to the study itself: Per-donor plates numbered three CD4 naive, three CD4 memory, two CD8 naive and one CD8 memory.

Produced via immunoSEQ multiplex PCR; TCRdb's table is partial and in-frame only. Of about 2 million clones in the sample, about 95% were seen once. The length of the CDR3 is 13 residues. V lost 3 bases and J lost 3, with 9 bases in between. The V gene's germline CDR1 is MGHRA and CDR2 YSYEKL. Broader study findings: Richness estimates generally favored naive over memory subsets.

Naive CD8 populations comprised CD45RO-negative cells positively selected for CCR7, excluding terminally differentiated effector memory CD45RA+ cells. Healthy and HIV-negative, the adult donors had no recent acute infections or vaccinations. On this clone: Its antigen is undetermined.

The J gene is TRBJ2-7, the V gene TRBV4-1; weak D call: TRBD1 (6 bases). The sequence was obtained from a man aged 18 to 30 in good health. What was sequenced was naive CD8+ T cells sorted from blood. The CDR3 region has the DNA TGCGCCAGCAGCCAGGACAGCTACTACGAGCAGTACTTC. Protein product: CASSQDSYYEQYF.